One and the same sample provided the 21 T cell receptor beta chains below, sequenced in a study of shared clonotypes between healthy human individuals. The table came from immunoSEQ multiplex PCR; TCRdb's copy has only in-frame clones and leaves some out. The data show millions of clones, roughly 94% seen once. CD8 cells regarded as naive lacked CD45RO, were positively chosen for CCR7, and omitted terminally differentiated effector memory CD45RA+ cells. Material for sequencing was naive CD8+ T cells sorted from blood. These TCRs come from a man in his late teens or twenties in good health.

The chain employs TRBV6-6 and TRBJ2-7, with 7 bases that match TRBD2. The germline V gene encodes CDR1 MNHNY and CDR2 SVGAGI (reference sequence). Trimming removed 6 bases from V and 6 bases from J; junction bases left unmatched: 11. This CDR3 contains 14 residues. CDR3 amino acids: CASSRVSRETEQYF. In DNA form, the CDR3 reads TGTGCCAGCAGCCGGGTCTCGCGGGAGACCGAGCAGTACTTC.

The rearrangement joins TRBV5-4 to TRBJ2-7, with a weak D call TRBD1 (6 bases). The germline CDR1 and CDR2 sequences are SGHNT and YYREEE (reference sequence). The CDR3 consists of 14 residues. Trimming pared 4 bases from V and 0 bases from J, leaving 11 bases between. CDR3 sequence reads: CASSHRDNSYEQYF. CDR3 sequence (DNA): TGTGCCAGCAGCCATCGGGACAACTCCTACGAGCAGTACTTC.

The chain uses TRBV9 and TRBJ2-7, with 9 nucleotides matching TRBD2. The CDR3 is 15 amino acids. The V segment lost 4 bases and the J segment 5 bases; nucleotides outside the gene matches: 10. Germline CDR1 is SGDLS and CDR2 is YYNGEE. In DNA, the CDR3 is TGTGCCAGCAGCTCAGCGGGAGGAACTGGAGACGAGCAGTACTTC. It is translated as CASSSAGGTGDEQYF.

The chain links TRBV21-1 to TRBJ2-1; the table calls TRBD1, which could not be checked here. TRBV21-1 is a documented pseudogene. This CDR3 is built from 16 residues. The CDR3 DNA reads TGTGCCAGCAGCGAACACGTGTTGAGGACAAACAATGAGCAGTTCTTC. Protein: CASSEHVLRTNNEQFF.

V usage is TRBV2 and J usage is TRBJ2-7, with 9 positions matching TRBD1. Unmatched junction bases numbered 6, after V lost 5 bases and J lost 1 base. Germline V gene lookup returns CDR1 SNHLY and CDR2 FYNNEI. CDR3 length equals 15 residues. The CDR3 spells CASSIPGTGSYEQYF. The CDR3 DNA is TGTGCCAGCAGTATACCCGGGACAGGGTCCTACGAGCAGTACTTC.

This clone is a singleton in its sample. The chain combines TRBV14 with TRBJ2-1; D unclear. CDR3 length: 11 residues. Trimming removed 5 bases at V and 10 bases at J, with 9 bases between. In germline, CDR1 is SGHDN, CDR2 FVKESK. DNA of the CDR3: TGTGCCAGCAGCGTAGCCAAGGAGCAGTTCTTC. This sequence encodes CASSVAKEQFF.

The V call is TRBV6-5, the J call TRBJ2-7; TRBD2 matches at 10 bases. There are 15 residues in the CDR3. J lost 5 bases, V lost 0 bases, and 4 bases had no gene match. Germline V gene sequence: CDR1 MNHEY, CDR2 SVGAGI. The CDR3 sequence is CASSYSLAGAHEQYF. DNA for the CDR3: TGTGCCAGCAGTTACTCTCTAGCGGGAGCCCACGAGCAGTACTTC.

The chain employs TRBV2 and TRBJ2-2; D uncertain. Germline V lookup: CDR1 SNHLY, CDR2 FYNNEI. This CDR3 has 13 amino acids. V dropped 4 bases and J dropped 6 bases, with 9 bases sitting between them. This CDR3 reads CASSVGSAGELFF. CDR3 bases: TGTGCCAGCAGTGTTGGATCGGCCGGGGAGCTGTTTTTT.

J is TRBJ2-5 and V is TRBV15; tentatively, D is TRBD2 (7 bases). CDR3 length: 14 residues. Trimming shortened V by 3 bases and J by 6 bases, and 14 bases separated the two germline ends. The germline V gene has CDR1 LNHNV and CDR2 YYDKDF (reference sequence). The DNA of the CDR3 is TGTGCCACCAGCAGCCCAGAGGGGGGGCAGACCCAGTACTTC. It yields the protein CATSSPEGGQTQYF.

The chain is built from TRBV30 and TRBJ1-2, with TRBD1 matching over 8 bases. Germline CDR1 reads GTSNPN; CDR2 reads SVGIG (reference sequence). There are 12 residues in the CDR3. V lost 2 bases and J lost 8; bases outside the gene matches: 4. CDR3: CAWSSGGGGYTF. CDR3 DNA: TGTGCCTGGAGTTCAGGGGGCGGAGGCTACACCTTC.

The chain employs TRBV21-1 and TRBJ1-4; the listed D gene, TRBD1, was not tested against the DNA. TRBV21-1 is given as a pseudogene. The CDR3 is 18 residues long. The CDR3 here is CASSKVGGTGDPNEKLFF. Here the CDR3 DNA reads TGTGCCAGCAGCAAAGTGGGGGGGACAGGAGATCCTAATGAAAAACTGTTTTTT.

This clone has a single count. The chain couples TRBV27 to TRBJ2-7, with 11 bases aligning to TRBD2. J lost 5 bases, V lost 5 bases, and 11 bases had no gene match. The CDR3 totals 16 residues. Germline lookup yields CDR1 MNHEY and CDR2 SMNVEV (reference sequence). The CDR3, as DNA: TGTGCCAGCAGTCCTCGAAGGCTAGCGGGAGGTAACGAGCAGTACTTC. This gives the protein CASSPRRLAGGNEQYF.

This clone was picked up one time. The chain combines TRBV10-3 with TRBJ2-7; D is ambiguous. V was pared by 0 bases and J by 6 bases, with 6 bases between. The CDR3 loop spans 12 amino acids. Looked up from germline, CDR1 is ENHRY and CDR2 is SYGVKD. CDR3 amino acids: CAISESSVEQYF. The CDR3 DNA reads TGTGCCATCAGTGAGTCGTCAGTCGAGCAGTACTTC.

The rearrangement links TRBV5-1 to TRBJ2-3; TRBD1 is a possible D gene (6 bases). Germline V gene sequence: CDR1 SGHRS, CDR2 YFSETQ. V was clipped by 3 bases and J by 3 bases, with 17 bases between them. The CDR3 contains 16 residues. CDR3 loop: CASSWTPGVNTDTQYF. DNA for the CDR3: TGCGCCAGCAGCTGGACCCCAGGGGTGAATACAGATACGCAGTATTTT.

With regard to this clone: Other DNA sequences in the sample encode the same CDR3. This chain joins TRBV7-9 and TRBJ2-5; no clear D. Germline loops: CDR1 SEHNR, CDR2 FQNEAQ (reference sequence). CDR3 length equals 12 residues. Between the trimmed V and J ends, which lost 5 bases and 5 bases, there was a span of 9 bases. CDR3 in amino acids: CASSLELETQYF. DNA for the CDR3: TGTGCCAGCAGCCTGGAGTTGGAGACCCAGTACTTC.

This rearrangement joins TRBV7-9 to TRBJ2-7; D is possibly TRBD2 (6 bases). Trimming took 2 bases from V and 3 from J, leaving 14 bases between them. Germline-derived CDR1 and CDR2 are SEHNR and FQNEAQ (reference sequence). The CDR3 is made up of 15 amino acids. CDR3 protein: CASSLYSGGDYEQYF. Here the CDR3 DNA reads TGTGCCAGCAGCTTATATTCTGGCGGGGACTACGAGCAGTACTTC.

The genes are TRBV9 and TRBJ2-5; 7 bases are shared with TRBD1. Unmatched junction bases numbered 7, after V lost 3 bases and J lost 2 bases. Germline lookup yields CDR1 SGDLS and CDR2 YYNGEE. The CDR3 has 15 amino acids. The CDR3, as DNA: TGTGCCAGCAGCGCCGGCCAGGGGGAACAAGAGACCCAGTACTTC. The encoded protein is CASSAGQGEQETQYF. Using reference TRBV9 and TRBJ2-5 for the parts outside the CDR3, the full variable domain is DSGVTQTPKHLITATGQRVTLRCSPRSGDLSVYWYQQSLDQGLQFLIQYYNGEERAKGNILERFSAQQFPDLHSELNLSSLELGDSALYFCASSAGQGEQETQYFGPGTRLLVL.

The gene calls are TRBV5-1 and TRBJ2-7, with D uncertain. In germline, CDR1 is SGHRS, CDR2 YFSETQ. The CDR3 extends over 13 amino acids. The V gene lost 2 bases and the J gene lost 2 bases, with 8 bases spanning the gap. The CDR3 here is CASSFGNPYEQYF. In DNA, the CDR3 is TGCGCCAGCAGCTTTGGAAACCCCTACGAGCAGTACTTC.

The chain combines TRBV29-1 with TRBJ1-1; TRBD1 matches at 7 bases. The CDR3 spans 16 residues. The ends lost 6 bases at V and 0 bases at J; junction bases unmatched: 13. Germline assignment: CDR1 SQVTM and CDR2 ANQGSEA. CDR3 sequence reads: CSVYDRVLPMNTEAFF. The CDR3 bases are TGCAGCGTGTACGACAGGGTCCTTCCAATGAACACTGAAGCTTTCTTT.

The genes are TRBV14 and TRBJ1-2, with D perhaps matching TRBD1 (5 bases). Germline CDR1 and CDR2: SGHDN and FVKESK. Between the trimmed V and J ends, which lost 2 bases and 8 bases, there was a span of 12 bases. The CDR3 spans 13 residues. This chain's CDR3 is CASSQLTGGGYTF. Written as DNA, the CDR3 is TGTGCCAGCAGCCAATTGACGGGGGGAGGCTACACCTTC.

The CDR3 DNA is TGTGCCTGGAGCAACTCCCAGGGAGGTGGTGAAAAACTGTTTTTT. The encoded protein is CAWSNSQGGGEKLFF. V is TRBV30 and J is TRBJ1-4, with a weak D call TRBD1 (5 bases). V gave up 3 bases and J gave up 7 bases, with 18 bases separating them. Germline CDR1 GTSNPN, CDR2 SVGIG (reference sequence). This CDR3 has 15 residues.